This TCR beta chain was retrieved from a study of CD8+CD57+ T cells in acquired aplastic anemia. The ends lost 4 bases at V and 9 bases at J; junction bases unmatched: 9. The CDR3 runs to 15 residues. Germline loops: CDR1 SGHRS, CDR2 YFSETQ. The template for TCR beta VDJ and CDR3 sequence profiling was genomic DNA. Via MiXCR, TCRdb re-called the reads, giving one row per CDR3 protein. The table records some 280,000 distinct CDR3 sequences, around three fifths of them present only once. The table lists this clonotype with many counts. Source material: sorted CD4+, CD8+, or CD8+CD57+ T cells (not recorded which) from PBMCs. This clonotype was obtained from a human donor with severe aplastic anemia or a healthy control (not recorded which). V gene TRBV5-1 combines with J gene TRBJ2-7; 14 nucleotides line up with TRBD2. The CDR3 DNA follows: TGCGCCAGCAGCCCGCCGACTAGCGGGGGGGATGGGCAGTACTTC. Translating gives CASSPPTSGGDGQYF.